The clone carrying this T cell receptor (beta chain) was observed at least ten times. Its antigen is still unknown. A library of TCRbeta sequences, prepared with unique molecular identifiers, was generated. One entry per CDR3 protein, called by TCRdb with MiXCR from the PCR reads. The sample consists of around 210,000 distinct CDR3 sequences, approximately 6.9% of them appearing once. These data come from a study of T-cell reconstitution after alpha-beta-depleted transplantation in children. Findings and limits, study-wide: The high TCRbeta diversity at day 60 in some patients came from surviving recipient T cells and thymic progenitors. Expanded graft clones numbering several hundred reportedly gave rise to alpha-beta T cells about two months after transplant.

The sequencing used PBMCs, collected before TCRalphabeta/CD19-depleted stem cell transplant. This sequence was found in a boy aged 2 to 10 with acute lymphoblastic leukemia, due to receive a stem cell transplant.

Here the CDR3 reads CASSGAEKETQYF. CDR3 DNA sequence: TGTGCCAGCAGTGGGGCAGAAAAAGAGACCCAGTACTTC. The chain employs TRBV25-1 and TRBJ2-5; no definite D call. V lost 4 bases to trimming and J lost 3 bases, with 9 bases between them. The CDR3 covers 13 residues. Germline assignment: CDR1 MGHDK and CDR2 SYGVNS.